The rows below give T cell receptor beta chains drawn from one sample of a study of blood T cell repertoires in COVID-19. Generated by immunoSEQ multiplex PCR, the TCRdb table keeps only in-frame clones and is missing some. The repertoire includes around 270,000 clones, roughly 90% of them detected once, and approximately 4.2% sits in the top ten. Input material: peripheral blood. These receptors were taken from a man aged 40-49 years with acute or convalescent COVID-19. Both conserved end residues are part of each CDR3. A D gene is named only where the DNA matches it firmly. A clone size is listed for some rows: how often the clone was seen (once, few, many), or a class if it is expanded.

>NA|TRBD2|TRBJ2-7|TRBV2
CASSWGGAREQYF
TGTGCCTCCTCCTGGGGAGGGGCGCGTGAGCAGTACTTC
>many|NA|TRBJ1-2|TRBV6-6
CASSLQGNYGYTF
TGTGCCAGCAGTTTGCAGGGCAACTATGGCTACACCTTC
>NA|NA|TRBJ2-7|TRBV5-5
CASSLAWRGGEQYF
TGTGCCAGCAGCCTGGCCTGGCGGGGAGGAGAGCAGTACTTC
>NA|NA|TRBJ1-1|TRBV12-3/TRBV12-4
CASNLNSLHEAFF
TGTGCCAGCAACCTGAACTCACTCCACGAAGCTTTCTTT
>NA|NA|TRBJ2-1|TRBV6-6
CASRRTAISYNEQFF
TGTGCCAGCAGGAGGACAGCGATCTCCTACAATGAGCAGTTCTTC
>once|NA|TRBJ1-2|TRBV21-1
CASSEQLYGYTF
TGTGCCAGCAGCGAACAGCTCTATGGCTACACCTTC
>NA|NA|TRBJ2-2|TRBV15
CATSRDLPVNTGELFF
TGTGCCACCAGCAGAGATCTCCCCGTAAACACCGGGGAGCTGTTTTTT
>NA|TRBD1|TRBJ1-2|TRBV5-6
CASSPGDRDNYGYTF
TGTGCCAGCAGCCCCGGGGACAGGGATAACTATGGCTACACCTTC
>NA|TRBD2|TRBJ2-2|TRBV5-1
CASSLAGGENTGELFF
TGCGCCAGCAGCTTGGCCGGGGGGGAGAACACCGGGGAGCTGTTTTTT
>NA|NA|TRBJ2-2|TRBV2
CASRGQGTPTGELFF
TGTGCCAGCAGGGGCCAGGGGACGCCCACCGGGGAGCTGTTTTTT
>NA|NA|TRBJ1-1|TRBV6-5
CASQRANTEAFF
TGTGCTAGCCAGCGGGCGAACACTGAAGCTTTCTTT
>NA|NA|TRBJ2-3|TRBV3-1/TRBV3-2
CASSQRGLGDTQYF
TGTGCCAGCAGCCAGCGGGGGCTGGGAGATACGCAGTATTTT
>NA|NA|TRBJ2-2|TRBV6-6
CASSSRGGNTGELFF
TGTGCCAGCAGCTCTAGAGGAGGGAACACCGGGGAGCTGTTTTTT
>NA|TRBD1|TRBJ2-1|TRBV6-5
CATQGQTGRDNEQFF
TGTGCCACCCAGGGTCAGACAGGGCGGGACAATGAGCAGTTCTTC
>NA|NA|TRBJ1-1|TRBV28
CASSPLGGARTEAFF
TGTGCCAGCAGTCCCTTGGGGGGGGCGAGAACTGAAGCTTTCTTT
>NA|NA|TRBJ2-2|TRBV7-2
CASSLSLGAGELFF
TGTGCCAGTAGCTTAAGTCTAGGGGCCGGGGAGCTGTTTTTT
>NA|NA|TRBJ1-2|TRBV19
CASSIGGGSYGYTF
TGTGCCAGTAGTATAGGGGGGGGCAGCTATGGCTACACCTTC
>NA|NA|TRBJ2-7|TRBV2
CASSDGYGQYEQYF
TGTGCCAGCAGTGATGGGTACGGACAGTACGAGCAGTACTTC
>NA|NA|TRBJ1-5|TRBV6-5
CATLPRPGGNQPQHF
TGTGCCACTCTCCCTAGGCCGGGGGGCAATCAGCCCCAGCATTTT
>NA|NA|TRBJ2-7|TRBV5-4
CASSLRGNYEQYF
TGTGCCAGCAGCTTGAGAGGGAACTACGAGCAGTACTTC
>NA|NA|TRBJ1-5|TRBV2
CASRQGTEQPQHF
TGTGCCAGCAGACAGGGAACGGAGCAGCCCCAGCATTTT
>NA|NA|TRBJ1-2|TRBV5-5
CASSLKLYGYTF
TGTGCCAGCAGCTTGAAGCTGTATGGCTACACCTTC
>NA|TRBD1|TRBJ1-1|TRBV5-6
CASSPHDREGTEAFF
TGTGCCAGCAGCCCCCATGACAGGGAAGGGACTGAAGCTTTCTTT
>NA|TRBD1|TRBJ2-6|TRBV5-1
CASSLLQGAGANVLTF
TGCGCCAGCAGCTTACTCCAGGGGGCTGGGGCCAACGTCCTGACTTTC
>NA|TRBD1|TRBJ2-4|TRBV2
CASILTGVARSIQYF
TGTGCCAGCATTTTAACAGGGGTGGCCCGAAGCATTCAGTACTTC